The 12 T cell receptor beta chains given below trace back to one sample, sequenced in a study of blood T cell repertoires in COVID-19. Some clones are missing from TCRdb's copy, which holds only in-frame ones; the method was immunoSEQ multiplex PCR. The profile shows approximately 98,000 clones, under 85% of them singletons. Sequencing was performed on peripheral blood. All receptors derive from a woman between 70 and 85 years old with acute or convalescent COVID-19.

This clone was seen a handful of times. This chain joins TRBV28 and TRBJ2-7, with 11 nucleotides matching TRBD1. V lost 4 bases and J lost 4; bases outside the gene matches: 6. The CDR3 has 15 residues. Germline CDR1 reads MDHEN; CDR2 reads SYDVKM. The CDR3 nucleotides read TGTGCCAGCAGTTCCTTGGGGACAGGGGGATACGAGCAGTACTTC. Translating it yields CASSSLGTGGYEQYF.

The gene calls are TRBV3-1 (or the pseudogene TRBV3-2) and TRBJ1-2; 7 bases fit TRBD1. The CDR3 covers 14 residues. CDR1 and CDR2 from the germline V gene are LGHDT and YNNKEL (reference sequence). The ends lost 4 bases at V and 5 bases at J; junction bases unmatched: 7. DNA of the CDR3: TGTGCCAGCAGCCCACGACAGGGTACATATGGCTACACCTTC. Translating it yields CASSPRQGTYGYTF.

This clone is a singleton in its sample. The chain carries TRBV12-3 or TRBV12-4 and TRBJ1-2, with D possibly being TRBD1 (5 bases). Trimming pared 2 bases from V and 6 bases from J, leaving 7 bases between. The CDR3 contains 12 residues. This chain's CDR3 is CASSLRGDGYTF. The DNA of the CDR3 is TGTGCCAGCAGTTTAAGGGGTGATGGCTACACCTTC.

This clone was recorded a few times. The gene calls are TRBV28 and TRBJ2-4, with D perhaps matching TRBD1 (5 bases). Germline V CDR1 and CDR2: MDHEN, SYDVKM. There are 19 residues in the CDR3. Trimming shortened V by 2 bases and J by 0 bases, and 20 bases separated the two germline ends. The chain's CDR3 is CASSLGWAGQNLAKNIQYF. The CDR3 DNA is TGTGCCAGCAGTTTAGGTTGGGCAGGGCAGAATCTAGCCAAAAACATTCAGTACTTC.

The chain recombines TRBV7-3 with TRBJ2-2; tentative D call: TRBD2 (6 bases). Trimming stripped 0 bases from V and 7 bases from J, with 15 bases between. CDR1 SGHTA and CDR2 FQGTGA come from the germline V gene. The CDR3 has 16 amino acids. This CDR3 reads CASSLTGGAVGGELFF. CDR3 DNA: TGTGCCAGCAGCTTAACTGGAGGGGCCGTAGGCGGGGAGCTGTTTTTT.

This chain uses TRBV6-5 with TRBJ1-4; D is ambiguous. The CDR3 totals 14 residues. V was pared by 6 bases and J by 4 bases, with 12 bases between. Germline V gene lookup returns CDR1 MNHEY and CDR2 SVGAGI. CDR3 loop: CASRERNLNEKLFF. CDR3 sequence (DNA): TGTGCCAGCAGGGAGAGGAACCTTAATGAAAAACTGTTTTTT.

V usage is TRBV5-1 and J usage is TRBJ2-5; 7 bases fit TRBD2. Trimming at V came to 0 bases and at J to 1 base, leaving 6 bases not matched to a gene. Germline V CDR1 and CDR2: SGHRS, YFSETQ. This CDR3 region has 16 residues. The CDR3 reads CASSLAGGLTQETQYF. In DNA form, the CDR3 reads TGCGCCAGCAGCTTGGCTGGGGGACTAACCCAAGAGACCCAGTACTTC.

A single count supports this clone. A junction end diverges from the germline sequence, so it may reflect a read error. The chain combines TRBV7-6 with TRBJ1-2; the D gene is possibly TRBD1 (6 bases). The CDR3 spans 15 residues. Germline V gene lookup returns CDR1 SGHVS and CDR2 FNYEAQ. The CDR3 DNA reads TGTGCCGGCAGCTCGTCCCGGGACATGCTATCTGGCTACACCTTC. This encodes CAGSSSRDMLSGYTF.

This chain's CDR3 is CASSGTTLEDTQYF. The CDR3, as DNA: TGTGCCAGCAGCGGGACTACCCTAGAGGATACGCAGTATTTT. The V and J genes are TRBV5-8 and TRBJ2-3, with 7 nucleotides matching TRBD2. This CDR3 region has 14 residues. Germline V gives CDR1 SGHTS, CDR2 YDEGEE. After removal of 4 bases from V and 6 bases from J, the junction contained 8 bases not matched to a gene. The entire variable domain, with the rest obtained from reference TRBV5-8 and TRBJ2-3, is as follows: EAGVTQSPTHLIKTRGQQATLRCSPISGHTSVYWYQQALGLGLQFLLWYDEGEERNRGNFPPRFSGRQFPNYSSELNVNALELEDSALYLCASSGTTLEDTQYFGPGTRLTVL.

This chain uses TRBV6-5 with TRBJ2-6; D is possibly TRBD1 (6 bases). The CDR3 loop spans 16 amino acids. Trimming shortened V by 0 bases and J by 0 bases, and 6 bases separated the two germline ends. The germline CDR1 and CDR2 sequences are MNHEY and SVGAGI. In DNA form, the CDR3 reads TGTGCCAGCAGTTACTCACAGGGCTCTGGGGCCAACGTCCTGACTTTC. This gives the protein CASSYSQGSGANVLTF.

The chain employs TRBV5-3 and TRBJ2-7; 12 bases fit TRBD2. TRBV5-3 is labeled an ORF, and its function is uncertain. With V trimmed by 1 base and J by 0 bases, 2 bases remained unmatched. CDR3 length equals 16 residues. This chain's CDR3 is CARSLRTSGNSYEQYF. CDR3 nucleotides: TGTGCCAGAAGCTTGAGGACTAGCGGGAACTCCTACGAGCAGTACTTC.

The rearrangement joins TRBV27 to TRBJ2-7; 9 positions match TRBD1. CDR3 length: 14 residues. Unmatched junction bases numbered 13, after V lost 7 bases and J lost 9 bases. Germline loops: CDR1 MNHEY, CDR2 SMNVEV (reference sequence). CDR3 sequence: CASTLRDREIRQYV. DNA of the CDR3: TGTGCCAGCACGCTTCGGGACAGGGAAATTAGGCAGTACGTC.